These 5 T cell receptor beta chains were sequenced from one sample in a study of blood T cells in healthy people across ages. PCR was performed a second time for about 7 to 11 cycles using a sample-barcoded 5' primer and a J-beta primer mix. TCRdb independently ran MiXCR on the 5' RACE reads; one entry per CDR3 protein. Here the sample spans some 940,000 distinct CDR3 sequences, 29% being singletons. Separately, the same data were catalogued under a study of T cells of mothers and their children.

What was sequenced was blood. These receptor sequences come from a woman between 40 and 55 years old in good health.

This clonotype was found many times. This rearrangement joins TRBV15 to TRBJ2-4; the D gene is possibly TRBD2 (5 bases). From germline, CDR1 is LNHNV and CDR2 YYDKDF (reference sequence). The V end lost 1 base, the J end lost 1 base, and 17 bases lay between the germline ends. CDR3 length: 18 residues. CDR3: CATSRAYVRGIAKNIQYF. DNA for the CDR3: TGTGCCACCAGCAGAGCCTACGTACGAGGGATTGCCAAAAACATTCAGTACTTC.

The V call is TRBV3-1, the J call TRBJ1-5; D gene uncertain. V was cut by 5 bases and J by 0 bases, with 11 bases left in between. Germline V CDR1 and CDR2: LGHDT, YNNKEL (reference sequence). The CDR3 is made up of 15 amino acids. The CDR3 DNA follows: TGTGCCAGCAGCATCGGGAGTCATAGCAATCAGCCCCAGCATTTT. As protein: CASSIGSHSNQPQHF.

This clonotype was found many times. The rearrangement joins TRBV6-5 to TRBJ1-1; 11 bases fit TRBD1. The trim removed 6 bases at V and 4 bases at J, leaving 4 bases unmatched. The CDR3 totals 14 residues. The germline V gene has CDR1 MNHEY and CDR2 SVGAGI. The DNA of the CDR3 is TGTGCCAGCAGAGGACAGGGGGCCGGCACTGAAGCTTTCTTT. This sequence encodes CASRGQGAGTEAFF.

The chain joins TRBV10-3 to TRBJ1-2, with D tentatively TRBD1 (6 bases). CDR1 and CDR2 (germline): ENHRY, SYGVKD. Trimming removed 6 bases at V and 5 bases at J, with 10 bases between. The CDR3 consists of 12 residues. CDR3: CAISPGQYGYTF. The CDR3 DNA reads TGTGCCATCAGCCCGGGACAATATGGCTACACCTTC.

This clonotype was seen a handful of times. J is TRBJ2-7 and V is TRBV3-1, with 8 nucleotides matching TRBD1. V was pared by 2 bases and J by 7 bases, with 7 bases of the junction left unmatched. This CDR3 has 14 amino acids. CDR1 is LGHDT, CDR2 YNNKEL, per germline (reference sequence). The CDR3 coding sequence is TGTGCCAGCAGCCAACGTCAGGGGGCCGGAGAGCAGTACTTC. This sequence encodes CASSQRQGAGEQYF.